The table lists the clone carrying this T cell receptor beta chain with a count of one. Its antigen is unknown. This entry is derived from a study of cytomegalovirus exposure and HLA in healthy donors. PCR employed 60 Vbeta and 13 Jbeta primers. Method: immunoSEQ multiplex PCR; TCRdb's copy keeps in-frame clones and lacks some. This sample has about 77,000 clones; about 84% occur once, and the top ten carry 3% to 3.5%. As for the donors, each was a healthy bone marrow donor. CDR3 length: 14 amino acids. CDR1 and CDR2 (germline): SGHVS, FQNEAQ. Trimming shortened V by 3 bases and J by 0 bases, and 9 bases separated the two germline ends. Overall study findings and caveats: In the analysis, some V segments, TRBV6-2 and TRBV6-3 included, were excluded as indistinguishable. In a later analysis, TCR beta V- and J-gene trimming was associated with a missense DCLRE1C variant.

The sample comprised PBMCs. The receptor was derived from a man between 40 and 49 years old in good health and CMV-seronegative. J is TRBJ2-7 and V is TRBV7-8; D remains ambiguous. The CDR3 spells CASSFGYSSYEQYF. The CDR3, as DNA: TGTGCCAGCAGCTTTGGATACAGCTCCTACGAGCAGTACTTC.